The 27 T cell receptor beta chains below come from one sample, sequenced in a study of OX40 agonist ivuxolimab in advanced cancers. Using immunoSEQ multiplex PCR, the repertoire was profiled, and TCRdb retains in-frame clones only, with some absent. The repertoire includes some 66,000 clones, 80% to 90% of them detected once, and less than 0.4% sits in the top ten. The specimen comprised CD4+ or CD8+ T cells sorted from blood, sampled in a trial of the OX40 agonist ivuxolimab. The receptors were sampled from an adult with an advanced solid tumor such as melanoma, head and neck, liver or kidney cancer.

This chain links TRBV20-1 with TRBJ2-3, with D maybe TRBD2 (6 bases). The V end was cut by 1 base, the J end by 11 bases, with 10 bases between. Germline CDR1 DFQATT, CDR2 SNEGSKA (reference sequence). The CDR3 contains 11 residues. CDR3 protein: CSARVLGGQYF. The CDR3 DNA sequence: TGCAGTGCTAGAGTTTTGGGGGGGCAGTATTTT.

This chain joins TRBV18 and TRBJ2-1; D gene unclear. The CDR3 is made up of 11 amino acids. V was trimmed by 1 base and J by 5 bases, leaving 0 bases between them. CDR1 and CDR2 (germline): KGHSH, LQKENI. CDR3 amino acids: CASSPHNEQFF. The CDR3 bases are TGTGCCAGCTCACCACACAATGAGCAGTTCTTC.

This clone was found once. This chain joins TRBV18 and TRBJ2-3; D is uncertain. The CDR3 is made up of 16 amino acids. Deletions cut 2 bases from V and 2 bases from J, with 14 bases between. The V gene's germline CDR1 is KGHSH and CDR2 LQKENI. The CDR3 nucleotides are TGTGCCAGCTCACCAACCCCCAAGGGTATCACAGATACGCAGTATTTT. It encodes CASSPTPKGITDTQYF.

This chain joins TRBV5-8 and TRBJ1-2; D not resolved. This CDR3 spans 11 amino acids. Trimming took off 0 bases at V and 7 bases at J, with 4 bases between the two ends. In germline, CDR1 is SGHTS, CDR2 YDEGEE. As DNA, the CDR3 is TGTGCCAGCAGCTTGGCCGGTGGCTACACCTTC. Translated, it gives CASSLAGGYTF.

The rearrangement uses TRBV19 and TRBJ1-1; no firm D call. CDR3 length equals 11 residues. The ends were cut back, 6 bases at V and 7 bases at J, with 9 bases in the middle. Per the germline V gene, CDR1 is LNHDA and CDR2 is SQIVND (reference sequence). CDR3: CASRGWLEAFF. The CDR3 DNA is TGTGCCAGTAGGGGTTGGCTTGAAGCTTTCTTT.

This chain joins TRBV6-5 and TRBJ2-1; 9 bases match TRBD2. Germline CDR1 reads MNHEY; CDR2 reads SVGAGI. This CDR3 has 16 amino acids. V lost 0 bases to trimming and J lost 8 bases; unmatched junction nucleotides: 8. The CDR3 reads CASSYSRLAGSDEQFF. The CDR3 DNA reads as TGTGCCAGCAGTTACTCGAGGCTAGCGGGGTCTGATGAGCAGTTCTTC.

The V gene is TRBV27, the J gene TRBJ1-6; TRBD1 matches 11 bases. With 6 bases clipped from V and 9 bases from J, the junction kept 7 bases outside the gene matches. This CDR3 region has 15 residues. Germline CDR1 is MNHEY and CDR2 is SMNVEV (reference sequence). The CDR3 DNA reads TGTGCCAGCAGCCATCCGGGACAGGGGGTTTCACCCCTCCACTTT. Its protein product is CASSHPGQGVSPLHF.

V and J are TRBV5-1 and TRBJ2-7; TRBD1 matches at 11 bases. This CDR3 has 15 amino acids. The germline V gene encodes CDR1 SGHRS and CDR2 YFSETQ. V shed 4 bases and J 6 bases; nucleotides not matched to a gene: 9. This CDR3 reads CASSAVTGTGGEQYF. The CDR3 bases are TGCGCCAGCAGCGCGGTCACCGGGACAGGGGGCGAGCAGTACTTC.

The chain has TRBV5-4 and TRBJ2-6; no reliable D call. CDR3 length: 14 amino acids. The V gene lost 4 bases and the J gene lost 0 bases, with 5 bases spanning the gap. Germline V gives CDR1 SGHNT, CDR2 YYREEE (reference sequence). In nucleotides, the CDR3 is TGTGCCAGCAGCCGAAACTCTGGGGCCAACGTCCTGACTTTC. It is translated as CASSRNSGANVLTF.

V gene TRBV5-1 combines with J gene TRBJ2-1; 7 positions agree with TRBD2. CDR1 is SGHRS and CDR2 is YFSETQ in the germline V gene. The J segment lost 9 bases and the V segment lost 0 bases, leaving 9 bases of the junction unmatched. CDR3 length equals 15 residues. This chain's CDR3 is CASSLDGGSFSEQFF. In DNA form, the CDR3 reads TGCGCCAGCAGCTTGGACGGGGGGTCGTTTAGTGAGCAGTTCTTC.

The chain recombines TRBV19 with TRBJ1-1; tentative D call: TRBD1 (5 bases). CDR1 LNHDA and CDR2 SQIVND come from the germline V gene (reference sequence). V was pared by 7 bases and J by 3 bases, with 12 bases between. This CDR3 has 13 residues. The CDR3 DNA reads TGTGCCAGTAAGAAAAGGGGCGACACTGAAGCTTTCTTT. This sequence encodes CASKKRGDTEAFF.

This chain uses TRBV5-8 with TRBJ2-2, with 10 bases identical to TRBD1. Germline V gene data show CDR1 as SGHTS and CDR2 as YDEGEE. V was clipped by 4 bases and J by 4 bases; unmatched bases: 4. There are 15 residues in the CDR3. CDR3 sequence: CASSPGTGATGELFF. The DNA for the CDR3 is TGTGCCAGCAGCCCCGGGACAGGGGCCACCGGGGAGCTGTTTTTT.

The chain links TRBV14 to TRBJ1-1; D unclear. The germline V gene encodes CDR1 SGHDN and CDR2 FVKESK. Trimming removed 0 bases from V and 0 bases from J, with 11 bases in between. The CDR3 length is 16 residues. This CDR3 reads CASSQERFQLNTEAFF. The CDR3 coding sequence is TGTGCCAGCAGCCAAGAAAGGTTTCAGTTGAACACTGAAGCTTTCTTT.

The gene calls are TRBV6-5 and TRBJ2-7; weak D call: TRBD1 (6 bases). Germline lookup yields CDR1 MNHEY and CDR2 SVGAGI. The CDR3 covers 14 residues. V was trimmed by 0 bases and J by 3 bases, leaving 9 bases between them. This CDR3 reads CASSYSQGIYEQYF. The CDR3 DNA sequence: TGTGCCAGCAGTTACTCACAGGGAATCTACGAGCAGTACTTC.

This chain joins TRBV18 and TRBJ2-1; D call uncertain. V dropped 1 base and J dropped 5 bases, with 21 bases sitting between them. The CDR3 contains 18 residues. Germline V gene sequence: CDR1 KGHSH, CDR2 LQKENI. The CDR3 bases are TGTGCCAGCTCACCACGTACCACGTCCAGCCCCGTCGACAATGAGCAGTTCTTC. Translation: CASSPRTTSSPVDNEQFF.

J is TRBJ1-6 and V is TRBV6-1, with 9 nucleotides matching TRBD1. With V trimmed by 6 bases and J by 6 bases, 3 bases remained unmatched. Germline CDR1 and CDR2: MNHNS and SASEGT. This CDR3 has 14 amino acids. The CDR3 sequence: CASRGTGSNSPLHF. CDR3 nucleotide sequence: TGTGCCAGCAGGGGGACAGGGAGTAATTCACCCCTCCACTTT.

The CDR3 spells CASKRGRVTNTGELFF. DNA for the CDR3: TGTGCCAGTAAAAGGGGCAGAGTCACGAACACCGGGGAGCTGTTTTTT. The chain links TRBV19 to TRBJ2-2; the D gene is possibly TRBD1 (5 bases). Germline lookup yields CDR1 LNHDA and CDR2 SQIVND (reference sequence). V lost 7 bases to trimming and J lost 0 bases, with 15 bases between them. The CDR3 contains 16 residues.

The CDR3 nucleotides read TGCGCCAGCAGCTTGGTCTTGGGGATCAATAATTCACCCCTCCACTTT. Residues: CASSLVLGINNSPLHF. The chain combines TRBV5-1 with TRBJ1-6; no firm D call. Per the germline V gene, CDR1 is SGHRS and CDR2 is YFSETQ. Trimming removed 0 bases from V and 5 bases from J, with 12 bases in between. The CDR3 runs 16 residues.

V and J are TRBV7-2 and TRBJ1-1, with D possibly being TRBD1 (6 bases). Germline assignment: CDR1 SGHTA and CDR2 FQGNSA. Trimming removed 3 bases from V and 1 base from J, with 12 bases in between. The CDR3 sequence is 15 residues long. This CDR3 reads CASSFTGTPNTEAFF. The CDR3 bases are TGTGCCAGCAGCTTTACAGGGACCCCGAACACTGAAGCTTTCTTT.

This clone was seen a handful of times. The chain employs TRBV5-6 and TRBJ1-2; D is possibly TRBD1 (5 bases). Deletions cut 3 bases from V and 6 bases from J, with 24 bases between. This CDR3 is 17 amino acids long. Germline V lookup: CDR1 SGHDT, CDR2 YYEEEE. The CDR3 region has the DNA TGTGCCAGCAGCTACCCATTCGGGGTAGGGACGTCCCATGGCTACACCTTC. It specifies CASSYPFGVGTSHGYTF. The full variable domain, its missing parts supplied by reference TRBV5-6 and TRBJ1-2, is DAGVTQSPTHLIKTRGQQVTLRCSPKSGHDTVSWYQQALGQGPQFIFQYYEEEERQRGNFPDRFSGHQFPNYSSELNVNALLLGDSALYLCASSYPFGVGTSHGYTFGSGTRLTVV.

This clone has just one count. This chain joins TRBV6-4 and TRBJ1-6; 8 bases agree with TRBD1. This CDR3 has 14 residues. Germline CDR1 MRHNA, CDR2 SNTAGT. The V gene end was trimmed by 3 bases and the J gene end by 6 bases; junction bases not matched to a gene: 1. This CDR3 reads CASSEDRANSPLHF. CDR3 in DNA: TGTGCCAGCAGTGAGGACAGGGCTAATTCACCCCTCCACTTT.

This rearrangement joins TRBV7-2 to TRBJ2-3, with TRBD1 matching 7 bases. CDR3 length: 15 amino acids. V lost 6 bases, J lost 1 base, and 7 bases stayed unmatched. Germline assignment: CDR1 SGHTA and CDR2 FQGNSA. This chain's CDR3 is CASSSQGHGTDTQYF. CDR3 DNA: TGTGCCAGCAGTTCACAGGGGCACGGCACAGATACGCAGTATTTT.

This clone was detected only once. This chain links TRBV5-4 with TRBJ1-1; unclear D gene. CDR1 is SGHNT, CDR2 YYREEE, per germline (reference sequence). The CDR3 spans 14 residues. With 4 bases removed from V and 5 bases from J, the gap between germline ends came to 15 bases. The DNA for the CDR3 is TGTGCCAGCAGCGTCACCGGGTGGCAGACTGAAGCTTTCTTT. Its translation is CASSVTGWQTEAFF.

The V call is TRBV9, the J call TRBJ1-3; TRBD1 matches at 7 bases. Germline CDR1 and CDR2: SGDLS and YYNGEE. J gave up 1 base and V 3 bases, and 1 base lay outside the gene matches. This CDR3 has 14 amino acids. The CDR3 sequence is CASSDRGSGNTIYF. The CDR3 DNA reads TGTGCCAGCAGCGACAGGGGATCTGGAAACACCATATATTTT.

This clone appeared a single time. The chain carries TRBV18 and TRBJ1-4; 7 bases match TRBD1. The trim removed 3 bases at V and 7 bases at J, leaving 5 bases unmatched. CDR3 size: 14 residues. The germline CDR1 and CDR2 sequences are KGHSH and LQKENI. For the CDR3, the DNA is TGTGCCAGCTCACCCCCCCAGGGGGGTGAAAAACTGTTTTTT. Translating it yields CASSPPQGGEKLFF.

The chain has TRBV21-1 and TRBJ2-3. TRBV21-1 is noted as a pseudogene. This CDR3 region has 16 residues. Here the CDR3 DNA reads TGTGCCAGCAGCTCAGCACGAGCTTTTAGCACAGATACGCAGTATTTT. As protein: CASSSARAFSTDTQYF.

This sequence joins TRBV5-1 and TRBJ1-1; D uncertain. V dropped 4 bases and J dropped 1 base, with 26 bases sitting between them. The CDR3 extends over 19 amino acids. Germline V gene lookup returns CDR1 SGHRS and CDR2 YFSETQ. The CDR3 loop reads CASSKRYRREVFGNTEAFF. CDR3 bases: TGCGCCAGCAGCAAGAGGTATAGGAGGGAGGTGTTCGGGAACACTGAAGCTTTCTTT.